The 10 T cell receptor beta chains listed next were all sequenced from one sample in a study of T cell repertoires in cytomegalovirus infection. These receptors' antigens are unknown. TCRdb independently ran MiXCR on the reads; one entry per CDR3 protein. The repertoire consists of about 700,000 distinct CDR3 sequences, with 30% to 40% occurring once and the leading ten covering 15% to 20%. This specimen was cultured PBMCs, taken from culture after CMV antigen stimulation. The receptors were sampled from a human donor in good health (CMV status not recorded). Some clones in this sample may be carry-over from other donors' samples.

This clonotype was seen a few times. The CDR3 DNA follows: TGTGCCAGCAGCCAATATACAGGGTTCCATAGCAATCAGCCCCAGCATTTT. This codes for CASSQYTGFHSNQPQHF. The chain links TRBV5-6 to TRBJ1-5, with D perhaps matching TRBD1 (6 bases). CDR3 length: 17 residues. The germline CDR1 and CDR2 sequences are SGHDT and YYEEEE. V lost 4 bases, J lost 0 bases, and 17 bases lay in between.

The V call is TRBV19, the J call TRBJ1-5; 7 positions agree with TRBD1. Germline V gene data show CDR1 as LNHDA and CDR2 as SQIVND (reference sequence). Unmatched junction bases numbered 7, after V lost 5 bases and J lost 6 bases. The CDR3 loop spans 14 amino acids. The CDR3 nucleotides are TGTGCCAGTAGTGCTGGACAGGAAATTCAGCCCCAGCATTTT. It codes for CASSAGQEIQPQHF. The full variable domain, completed using reference TRBV19 and TRBJ1-5, is DGGITQSPKYLFRKEGQNVTLSCEQNLNHDAMYWYRQDPGQGLRLIYYSQIVNDFQKGDIAEGYSVSREKKESFPLTVTSAQKNPTAFYLCASSAGQEIQPQHFGDGTRLSIL.

The chain carries TRBV20-1 and TRBJ2-3; tentatively, D is TRBD1 or TRBD2 (5 bases each). Germline CDR1 DFQATT, CDR2 SNEGSKA (reference sequence). The CDR3 extends over 15 amino acids. Trimming took off 1 base at V and 5 bases at J, with 16 bases between the two ends. This CDR3 reads CSARGTGRVGDTQYF. CDR3 sequence (DNA): TGCAGTGCTAGAGGGACGGGACGGGTAGGAGATACGCAGTATTTT.

This chain joins TRBV30 and TRBJ1-5, with 10 bases lining up with TRBD1. Germline CDR1 is GTSNPN and CDR2 is SVGIG (reference sequence). The CDR3 covers 14 residues. With V trimmed by 4 bases and J by 6 bases, 6 bases remained unmatched. The CDR3 protein is CAWKGQGKGQPQHF. CDR3 DNA: TGTGCCTGGAAGGGACAGGGGAAGGGTCAGCCCCAGCATTTT.

The table lists this clonotype with many counts. This rearrangement joins TRBV6-1 to TRBJ2-5; either TRBD1 or TRBD2 may fit D (5 bases each). Looked up from germline, CDR1 is MNHNS and CDR2 is SASEGT. The CDR3 runs 17 residues. With 3 bases removed from V and 2 bases from J, the gap between germline ends came to 19 bases. The CDR3 is CASSEVMGRPIQETQYF. The DNA for the CDR3 is TGTGCCAGCAGTGAGGTAATGGGACGACCGATACAAGAGACCCAGTACTTC.

The chain couples TRBV18 to TRBJ1-1, with TRBD1 matching 9 bases. V lost 6 bases to trimming and J lost 3 bases; unmatched junction nucleotides: 14. The CDR3 runs to 17 residues. The germline V gene encodes CDR1 KGHSH and CDR2 LQKENI. CDR3 loop: CASSLPRDRVKDTEAFF. The CDR3 DNA is TGTGCCAGCTCCCTGCCGCGGGACAGGGTCAAGGACACTGAAGCTTTCTTT.

The chain has TRBV20-1 and TRBJ2-5, with D unresolved. Germline CDR1 DFQATT, CDR2 SNEGSKA (reference sequence). Trimming pared 7 bases from V and 5 bases from J, leaving 17 bases between. There are 13 residues in the CDR3. The CDR3 DNA is TGCAGTGGGCACCGGGCAGTCGGCGAGACCCAGTACTTC. Its protein product is CSGHRAVGETQYF.

This chain uses TRBV7-6 with TRBJ2-5; no firm D call. Between the trimmed V and J ends, which lost 5 bases and 7 bases, there was a span of 11 bases. There are 12 residues in the CDR3. The V gene's germline CDR1 is SGHVS and CDR2 FNYEAQ. The CDR3 loop reads CASSPRRGTQYF. The CDR3, as DNA: TGTGCCAGCAGCCCACGACGCGGGACCCAGTACTTC.

The V and J genes are TRBV6-6 and TRBJ2-1; possible D gene TRBD1, 6 bases. The CDR3 has 15 residues. V gave up 1 base and J gave up 9 bases, with 16 bases separating them. Germline-derived CDR1 and CDR2 are MNHNY and SVGAGI (reference sequence). Here the CDR3 DNA reads TGTGCCAGCAGTTACTTGGAACAGGGTGTAGGTGAGCAGTTCTTC. It codes for CASSYLEQGVGEQFF.

The rearrangement links TRBV6-5 to TRBJ1-2; unclear D gene. There are 15 residues in the CDR3. The germline V gene has CDR1 MNHEY and CDR2 SVGAGI. Trimming stripped 0 bases from V and 1 base from J, with 9 bases between. The CDR3 sequence: CASSYSAGVNYGYTF. The CDR3 coding sequence is TGTGCCAGCAGTTACTCTGCCGGGGTTAACTATGGCTACACCTTC.